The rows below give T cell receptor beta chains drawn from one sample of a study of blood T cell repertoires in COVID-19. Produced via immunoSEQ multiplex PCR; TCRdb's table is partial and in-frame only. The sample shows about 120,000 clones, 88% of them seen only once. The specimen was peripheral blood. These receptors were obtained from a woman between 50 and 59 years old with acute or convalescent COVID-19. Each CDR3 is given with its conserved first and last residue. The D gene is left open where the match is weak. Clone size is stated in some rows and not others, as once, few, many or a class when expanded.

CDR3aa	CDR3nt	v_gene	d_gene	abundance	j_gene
CASSIVGQGVTGELFF	TGTGCCAGTAGTATAGTGGGGCAGGGGGTAACCGGGGAGCTGTTTTTT	TRBV19	TRBD1	once	TRBJ2-2
CAGQDRVRDEQFF	TGCGCCGGACAAGACAGGGTTAGGGATGAGCAGTTCTTC	TRBV10-2	TRBD1	-	TRBJ2-1
CASSLNRGPATNEKLFF	TGTGCCAGCAGTTTGAACAGGGGACCAGCAACTAATGAAAAACTGTTTTTT	TRBV27	TRBD1	once	TRBJ1-4
CASSPDDRVGAKNIQYF	TGTGCCAGTAGTCCCGACGACAGGGTGGGAGCCAAAAACATTCAGTACTTC	TRBV19	TRBD1	-	TRBJ2-4
CASSSGSGKGEKLFF	TGTGCCAGCAGCTCTGGATCGGGGAAGGGTGAAAAACTGTTTTTT	TRBV27	-	-	TRBJ1-4
CASSKGRLALGNQPQHF	TGTGCCAGCAGCAAAGGACGGCTAGCCTTGGGCAATCAGCCCCAGCATTTT	TRBV5-8	-	once	TRBJ1-5
CASSTRRSGNQPQHF	TGTGCCAGCAGTACTAGGCGCTCGGGAAATCAGCCCCAGCATTTT	TRBV6-2/TRBV6-3	-	-	TRBJ1-5
CASRPSLAGTDTQYF	TGTGCCAGCAGACCTTCCCTAGCGGGTACAGATACGCAGTATTTT	TRBV28	TRBD2	-	TRBJ2-3
CASSHLAGESDTQYF	TGCGCCAGCAGCCACTTAGCGGGAGAATCAGATACGCAGTATTTT	TRBV4-1	TRBD2	once	TRBJ2-3
CASSSSRGNTGELFF	TGTGCCAGCAGCTCTTCTAGGGGGAACACCGGGGAGCTGTTTTTT	TRBV28	-	-	TRBJ2-2